This T cell receptor beta chain was identified in a study of T cell changes during pregnancy in multiple sclerosis (dated by TCRdb to about 2019). Background on the whole study: The study examined how the T cell repertoire changed over the course of pregnancy in women with multiple sclerosis.

The library was built by means of the immunoSEQ multiplex PCR assay. TCRdb stores this immuneACCESS table with in-frame sequences only. Part of the clones is absent; in the studies checked, under half of the shortfall reflects unresolved V genes, and no reason is known for the rest. This sample comprises around 61,000 clones, about 87% of them detected only once. Of the sample, under 5.5% falls within the top ten clones. About this clone itself: Its antigen remains undetermined. Per-nucleotide qualities are absent, and no much larger clonotype sits a single base away.

Trimming costs V 3 bases and J 8 bases, and their ends lie 26 bases apart. Spanning cysteine to phenylalanine, the CDR3 consists of 18 amino acids. The entry retains the CDR3 DNA only, 54 bases that are in frame from base 1. The germline V gene encodes CDR1 LNHDA and CDR2 SQIVND (reference sequence). This clonotype originated in a human donor whose cells served as feeder cells for cultures in a pregnancy study. Source material: peripheral blood from another person, used as feeder cells. The V and J segments used are TRBV19 and TRBJ1-5; perhaps TRBD1 is the D gene, with 5 bases matching. CDR3 protein: CASSISGYLGLDVKPQHF. The DNA sequence reads TGTGCCAGTAGTATTTCGGGCTATCTGGGGCTGGATGTTAAGCCCCAGCATTTT. Reference TRBV19 and TRBJ1-5 genes cover what lies past the CDR3, so the full variable domain is DGGITQSPKYLFRKEGQNVTLSCEQNLNHDAMYWYRQDPGQGLRLIYYSQIVNDFQKGDIAEGYSVSREKKESFPLTVTSAQKNPTAFYLCASSISGYLGLDVKPQHFGDGTRLSIL.